The 31 T cell receptor beta chains below were found in one sample sequenced in a study of response to subunit inactivated influenza vaccine. TCRdb re-called the RT-PCR reads through MiXCR, storing one row per CDR3 protein. The sample holds about 700,000 distinct CDR3 sequences; less than 20% are singletons and the top ten take around 10%. Sequenced here: PBMCs from blood, sampled approximately 12 days after vaccination. These receptors all stem from a man aged 50-60 years who received an inactivated influenza vaccine.

The V and J genes are TRBV9 and TRBJ2-1; 9 nucleotides line up with TRBD2. The V gene's germline CDR1 is SGDLS and CDR2 YYNGEE. V lost 0 bases to trimming and J lost 9 bases; unmatched junction nucleotides: 7. The CDR3 runs to 15 residues. The CDR3 loop is CASSVASSGMGEQFF. The DNA for the CDR3 is TGTGCCAGCAGCGTAGCATCTAGCGGGATGGGTGAGCAGTTCTTC. Drawing the rest from reference TRBV9 and TRBJ2-1, the complete variable domain is DSGVTQTPKHLITATGQRVTLRCSPRSGDLSVYWYQQSLDQGLQFLIQYYNGEERAKGNILERFSAQQFPDLHSELNLSSLELGDSALYFCASSVASSGMGEQFFGPGTRLTVL.

The table lists this clonotype with a few counts. The gene calls are TRBV7-2 and TRBJ1-1; D is unclear. Germline V lookup: CDR1 SGHTA, CDR2 FQGNSA. Trimming stripped 3 bases from V and 2 bases from J, with 13 bases between. CDR3 length: 15 amino acids. CDR3 sequence reads: CASSLTRDYNTEAFF. Written as DNA, the CDR3 is TGTGCCAGCAGCTTGACCCGGGATTACAACACTGAAGCTTTCTTT.

This rearrangement joins TRBV7-9 to TRBJ1-1; TRBD1 might be the D (6 bases). Germline-derived CDR1 and CDR2 are SEHNR and FQNEAQ (reference sequence). Trimming cost V 5 bases and J 8 bases, with 15 bases left between them. The CDR3 sequence is 13 residues long. CDR3 bases: TGTGCCAGCAGCCCCCCCCAGGGGACGGAAGCTTTCTTT. This sequence encodes CASSPPQGTEAFF.

This sequence joins TRBV4-3 and TRBJ1-2, with TRBD1 matching over 8 bases. This CDR3 spans 15 amino acids. Germline CDR1 and CDR2: LGHNA and YSLEER. With V trimmed by 2 bases and J by 3 bases, 5 bases remained unmatched. CDR3 coding DNA: TGCGCCAGCAGCCAAACAGGGGGTTACGACTATGGCTACACCTTC. Its translation is CASSQTGGYDYGYTF.

This clonotype was detected many times. The junction shows a germline mismatch at one end, possibly a read error. CDR3 sequence reads: CASSFRQGSYEQYF. In nucleotides, the CDR3 is TGTGCCAGCAGTTTTAGGCAGGGGTCCTACGAGCAGTACTTC. The rearrangement links TRBV5-1 to TRBJ2-7; D may be TRBD1 (6 bases). This CDR3 spans 14 amino acids. Germline V CDR1 and CDR2: SGHRS, YFSETQ. Full variable domain (outside the CDR3, taken from reference TRBV5-1 and TRBJ2-7): KAGVTQTPRYLIKTRGQQVTLSCSPISGHRSVSWYQQTPGQGLQFLFEYFSETQRNKGNFPGRFSGRQFSNSRSEMNVSTLELGDSALYLCASSFRQGSYEQYFGPGTRLTVT.

This clonotype has more than one count but fewer than ten. V and J are TRBV20-1 and TRBJ2-5, with D maybe TRBD1 (5 bases). Trimming pared 5 bases from V and 5 bases from J, leaving 18 bases between. Per germline, CDR1 DFQATT and CDR2 SNEGSKA (reference sequence). This CDR3 has 14 amino acids. CDR3 DNA sequence: TGCAGTGCTGCGCCCCGACAGCCAGGGGAGACCCAGTACTTC. It encodes CSAAPRQPGETQYF.

This chain links TRBV29-1 with TRBJ2-5, with D perhaps being TRBD1 or TRBD2 (6 bases each). V lost 6 bases and J lost 4, with 9 bases in between. The CDR3 runs to 11 residues. The V gene's germline CDR1 is SQVTM and CDR2 ANQGSEA. The CDR3 here is CSVEGGETQYF. In DNA form, the CDR3 reads TGCAGCGTCGAGGGGGGAGAGACCCAGTACTTC.

This clonotype was counted a few times. The chain links TRBV28 to TRBJ2-1; TRBD1 agrees at 9 bases. The CDR3 consists of 15 residues. Germline values: CDR1 MDHEN, CDR2 SYDVKM. The V segment lost 2 bases and the J segment 6 bases; nucleotides outside the gene matches: 5. CDR3 bases: TGTGCCAGCAGTTTAGGGGGACAGGGAGCCAATGAGCAGTTCTTC. Protein sequence: CASSLGGQGANEQFF.

This clonotype has more than one count but fewer than ten. The chain has TRBV7-2 and TRBJ2-3; 9 positions agree with TRBD2. Trimming at V came to 4 bases and at J to 3 bases, leaving 5 bases not matched to a gene. Germline-derived CDR1 and CDR2 are SGHTA and FQGNSA. This CDR3 spans 15 amino acids. CDR3 sequence: CASSYGGGGTDTQYF. The CDR3, as DNA: TGTGCCAGCAGCTATGGCGGGGGGGGGACAGATACGCAGTATTTT.

The rearrangement uses TRBV7-2 and TRBJ2-1; possible D gene TRBD2, 6 bases. The CDR3 has 16 residues. Between the trimmed V and J ends, which lost 6 bases and 3 bases, there was a span of 18 bases. Germline V gene lookup returns CDR1 SGHTA and CDR2 FQGNSA. The CDR3 protein is CASSSYSGSLYNEQFF. In DNA, the CDR3 is TGTGCCAGCAGTTCCTATTCCGGGAGCCTCTACAATGAGCAGTTCTTC.

This clonotype appeared a few times. The chain employs TRBV18 and TRBJ2-1; D perhaps matches TRBD1 (6 bases). V lost 0 bases and J 3 bases, leaving 9 bases between the germline ends. Germline V CDR1 and CDR2: KGHSH, LQKENI. This CDR3 contains 15 residues. The CDR3 spells CASSPPGTNYNEQFF. The CDR3 nucleotides are TGTGCCAGCTCACCACCGGGGACAAACTACAATGAGCAGTTCTTC.

V usage is TRBV7-9 and J usage is TRBJ1-1, with D uncertain. Looked up from germline, CDR1 is SEHNR and CDR2 is FQNEAQ (reference sequence). V dropped 5 bases and J dropped 4 bases, with 14 bases sitting between them. The length of the CDR3 is 14 residues. CDR3 DNA: TGTGCCAGCAGCCTCGCCATTCAGGTCACTGAAGCTTTCTTT. It encodes CASSLAIQVTEAFF.

This clonotype was seen a handful of times. The chain couples TRBV2 to TRBJ1-2, with 8 bases lining up with TRBD1. The V and J ends lost 5 bases and 3 bases, in that order; junction bases with no gene match: 5. Germline CDR1 is SNHLY and CDR2 is FYNNEI. The CDR3 has 14 residues. The CDR3 sequence is CASSRGQGDYGYTF. In nucleotides, the CDR3 is TGTGCCAGCAGTCGCGGACAGGGCGACTATGGCTACACCTTC.

This clonotype was seen only once. This chain joins TRBV7-8 and TRBJ2-3; D remains ambiguous. Between the trimmed V and J ends, which lost 2 bases and 2 bases, there was a span of 8 bases. Germline CDR1 reads SGHVS; CDR2 reads FQNEAQ. The CDR3 has 14 amino acids. The CDR3 nucleotides read TGTGCCAGCAGCTTAAGTCTAAACACAGATACGCAGTATTTT. This codes for CASSLSLNTDTQYF.

Only a few counts were recorded for this clonotype. This chain uses TRBV18 with TRBJ2-5, with TRBD2 matching over 9 bases. The V and J ends lost 1 base and 3 bases, in that order; junction bases with no gene match: 6. The CDR3 is 16 residues long. Germline V gives CDR1 KGHSH, CDR2 LQKENI. CDR3 protein: CASSPRIAGVEETQYF. CDR3 sequence (DNA): TGTGCCAGCTCACCACGAATAGCGGGAGTGGAAGAGACCCAGTACTTC.

The V call is TRBV7-2, the J call TRBJ2-3, with unresolved D. Germline V gene sequence: CDR1 SGHTA, CDR2 FQGNSA. The CDR3 extends over 13 amino acids. V was pared by 5 bases and J by 5 bases, with 11 bases between. The CDR3 nucleotides read TGTGCCAGCAGCACCCGACGTAGAGATACGCAGTATTTT. It yields the protein CASSTRRRDTQYF.

This clonotype was observed a handful of times. The chain is built from TRBV7-8 and TRBJ2-6; D is perhaps TRBD2 (5 bases). The length of the CDR3 is 15 residues. V lost 4 bases, J lost 6 bases, and 13 bases lay in between. CDR1 and CDR2 (germline): SGHVS, FQNEAQ. The CDR3: CASSWTGRMANVLTF. The CDR3 bases are TGTGCCAGCAGCTGGACTGGTCGCATGGCCAACGTCCTGACTTTC.

This clonotype turned up a few times. The J gene is TRBJ2-7, the V gene TRBV5-1, with D perhaps TRBD2 (5 bases). Germline values: CDR1 SGHRS, CDR2 YFSETQ. This CDR3 is built from 12 residues. V was clipped by 3 bases and J by 10 bases, with 14 bases between them. The CDR3 sequence: CASSWENQPQYF. The CDR3 DNA sequence: TGCGCCAGCAGCTGGGAGAACCAACCCCAGTACTTC.

This clonotype was detected many times. The CDR3 DNA reads as TGCAGCGTTGACTGGACTAGCGGGAGCAGGAACAATGAGCAGTTCTTC. This sequence encodes CSVDWTSGSRNNEQFF. The chain has TRBV29-1 and TRBJ2-1; 13 nucleotides match TRBD2. The CDR3 has 16 amino acids. The V segment lost 3 bases and the J segment 5 bases; nucleotides outside the gene matches: 7. The germline V gene has CDR1 SQVTM and CDR2 ANQGSEA.

This clonotype showed up just once. J is TRBJ2-5 and V is TRBV7-9, with D possibly matching TRBD1 (6 bases). This CDR3 comprises 17 residues. The V end lost 6 bases, the J end lost 5 bases, and 25 bases lay between the germline ends. Germline V CDR1 and CDR2: SEHNR, FQNEAQ (reference sequence). The CDR3: CASSQLDGTGKVETQYF. The CDR3 DNA sequence: TGTGCCAGCAGTCAGCTAGATGGTACAGGGAAGGTGGAGACCCAGTACTTC.

This clonotype was detected only once. The chain is built from TRBV5-6 and TRBJ2-7; tentatively, D is TRBD1 (6 bases). The V gene's germline CDR1 is SGHDT and CDR2 YYEEEE. V shed 2 bases and J shed 6 bases, with 12 bases lying between them. The CDR3 has 13 amino acids. In nucleotides, the CDR3 is TGTGCCAGCAGCTTAGGAAAGGGGGTCGAGCAGTACTTC. Protein: CASSLGKGVEQYF.

This clonotype was seen at least ten times. The chain employs TRBV5-6 and TRBJ1-1; perhaps TRBD1 as D (6 bases). This CDR3 has 14 amino acids. The germline gives CDR1 SGHDT, CDR2 YYEEEE. Trimming stripped 4 bases from V and 1 base from J, with 11 bases between. In DNA form, the CDR3 reads TGTGCCAGCAGCCAAGGGACAACGAACACTGAAGCTTTCTTT. It is translated as CASSQGTTNTEAFF. The full variable domain, completed using reference TRBV5-6 and TRBJ1-1, is DAGVTQSPTHLIKTRGQQVTLRCSPKSGHDTVSWYQQALGQGPQFIFQYYEEEERQRGNFPDRFSGHQFPNYSSELNVNALLLGDSALYLCASSQGTTNTEAFFGQGTRLTVV.

The chain couples TRBV10-3 to TRBJ2-2, with D uncertain. This CDR3 comprises 13 residues. Germline V lookup: CDR1 ENHRY, CDR2 SYGVKD. Trimming cost V 5 bases and J 4 bases, with 8 bases left between them. CDR3 nucleotide sequence: TGTGCCATCAGTATGGACCGCACCGGGGAGCTGTTTTTT. Protein sequence: CAISMDRTGELFF.

V and J are TRBV10-3 and TRBJ2-2; no clear D gene. This CDR3 contains 13 residues. With 2 bases removed from V and 3 bases from J, the gap between germline ends came to 4 bases. Germline values: CDR1 ENHRY, CDR2 SYGVKD. The CDR3 bases are TGTGCCATCAGTGAGGCGGACACCGGGGAGCTGTTTTTT. Translated, it gives CAISEADTGELFF.

This clonotype was observed a handful of times. The chain employs TRBV30 and TRBJ2-2, with D possibly being TRBD1 (5 bases). This CDR3 region has 14 residues. The V and J ends lost 3 bases and 0 bases respectively, with 8 bases between them. Germline values: CDR1 GTSNPN, CDR2 SVGIG (reference sequence). The chain's CDR3 is CAWRVGPNTGELFF. The CDR3 DNA reads TGTGCCTGGAGGGTGGGGCCGAACACCGGGGAGCTGTTTTTT.

The V and J genes are TRBV7-2 and TRBJ1-4, with D uncertain. The V gene's germline CDR1 is SGHTA and CDR2 FQGNSA. CDR3 length: 15 residues. V gave up 1 base and J gave up 3 bases, with 9 bases separating them. DNA for the CDR3: TGTGCCAGCAGCTTAGACCACAGCCCTAATGAAAAACTGTTTTTT. It translates to CASSLDHSPNEKLFF.

This clonotype was counted only a few times. The V and J genes are TRBV7-2 and TRBJ2-1; TRBD1 matches at 10 bases. This CDR3 region has 15 residues. Per germline, CDR1 SGHTA and CDR2 FQGNSA. V was clipped by 4 bases and J by 6 bases; unmatched bases: 6. Here the CDR3 reads CASSSDRGLSNEQFF. CDR3 in DNA: TGTGCCAGCAGCTCAGACAGGGGGCTTTCCAATGAGCAGTTCTTC.

The V gene is TRBV20-1, the J gene TRBJ1-2; 7 bases align to TRBD1. Germline V CDR1 and CDR2: DFQATT, SNEGSKA (reference sequence). The CDR3 contains 14 residues. The V segment lost 6 bases and the J segment 4 bases; nucleotides outside the gene matches: 11. The CDR3 DNA reads as TGCAGTGCCCGAGAACGACAGGGTATCTATGGCTACACCTTC. It yields the protein CSARERQGIYGYTF.

The rearrangement links TRBV6-1 to TRBJ2-7, with 11 bases matching TRBD1. Germline-derived CDR1 and CDR2 are MNHNS and SASEGT. This CDR3 is built from 14 residues. Losses at the gene ends were 8 bases for V and 7 bases for J; bases not matched to a gene: 10. CDR3 nucleotide sequence: TGTGCCAGCCGACGGACAGGGGGCTACTGGGAGCAGTACTTC. This codes for CASRRTGGYWEQYF.

This chain links TRBV7-2 with TRBJ1-5; the D is unclear. The germline V gene encodes CDR1 SGHTA and CDR2 FQGNSA. The V gene lost 4 bases and the J gene lost 6 bases, with 13 bases spanning the gap. The CDR3 runs to 14 residues. CDR3 sequence reads: CASSSRTPSQPQHF. As DNA, the CDR3 is TGTGCCAGCAGCTCCCGGACCCCAAGTCAGCCCCAGCATTTT. The complete variable domain, with remaining parts taken from reference TRBV7-2 and TRBJ1-5, reads GAGVSQSPSNKVTEKGKDVELRCDPISGHTALYWYRQSLGQGLEFLIYFQGNSAPDKSGLPSDRFSAERTGGSVSTLTIQRTQQEDSAVYLCASSSRTPSQPQHFGDGTRLSIL.

This clonotype was counted a few times. This chain joins TRBV3-1 and TRBJ2-1, with D tentatively TRBD1 (6 bases). V dropped 1 base and J dropped 2 bases, with 15 bases sitting between them. Germline assignment: CDR1 LGHDT and CDR2 YNNKEL (reference sequence). The CDR3 has 17 residues. The CDR3 nucleotides are TGTGCCAGCAGCCAAGGTGGGGGCTTCTCTACCTACAATGAGCAGTTCTTC. Its protein is CASSQGGGFSTYNEQFF.